This T cell receptor (beta chain) was identified in a study of shared clonotypes between healthy human individuals. The table came from immunoSEQ multiplex PCR; TCRdb's copy has only in-frame clones and leaves some out. Of about 1,900,000 clones listed, roughly 94% are singletons. V shed 7 bases and J shed 4 bases, with 14 bases lying between them. This CDR3 is 14 amino acids long. Germline V gives CDR1 GTSNPN, CDR2 SVGIG (reference sequence). Naive CD8 cells comprised CD45RO-negative, CCR7-positively selected cells, excluding terminally differentiated effector memory CD45RA+ cells. The clonotype was recovered from a man aged 18 to 29 in good health. Sequencing input: naive CD8+ T cells sorted from blood. This chain connects TRBV30 to TRBJ1-6, with D unresolved. The CDR3 protein is CASLPSQYNSPLHF. For the CDR3, the DNA is TGTGCCTCCCTGCCGAGTCAGTATAATTCACCCCTCCACTTT.